The 27 T cell receptor beta chains reported below all come from one sample, sequenced in a study of radiotherapy plus CTLA-4 blockade in lung cancer. Assay used: immunoSEQ multiplex PCR; TCRdb lists only in-frame clones, some missing. Of over 50,000 clones in the sample, 65% to 85% were seen once. The sequences come from peripheral blood, collected from a patient treated with radiotherapy plus ipilimumab. Receptor source: a human donor with non-small cell lung cancer who had a partial response to radiotherapy plus ipilimumab.

The V gene is TRBV9, the J gene TRBJ1-4; TRBD1 might be the D (5 bases). Germline assignment: CDR1 SGDLS and CDR2 YYNGEE. The ends were cut back, 0 bases at V and 6 bases at J, with 12 bases in the middle. The CDR3 loop spans 15 amino acids. This CDR3 is CASSVAAGPHEKLFF. CDR3 nucleotide sequence: TGTGCCAGCAGCGTAGCCGCAGGGCCTCATGAAAAACTGTTTTTT.

This clone was counted between two and nine times. The chain uses TRBV18 and TRBJ1-1, with TRBD1 as a possible D gene (6 bases). Trimming stripped 1 base from V and 2 bases from J, with 11 bases between. The CDR3 is 15 residues long. From germline, CDR1 is KGHSH and CDR2 LQKENI. Written as DNA, the CDR3 is TGTGCCAGCTCACCACAGGGACACCTAAACACTGAAGCTTTCTTT. The encoded protein is CASSPQGHLNTEAFF.

The V gene is TRBV27, the J gene TRBJ2-2; maybe TRBD1 (5 bases). V dropped 4 bases and J dropped 3 bases, with 9 bases sitting between them. This CDR3 region has 14 residues. CDR1 is MNHEY, CDR2 SMNVEV, per germline (reference sequence). CDR3 in DNA: TGTGCCAGCAGTTCCTCGACAGACACCGGGGAGCTGTTTTTT. It codes for CASSSSTDTGELFF.

The CDR3 loop is CASSPPPAVRDGYTF. The CDR3 bases are TGTGCCAGCAGTCCTCCCCCCGCCGTTCGAGATGGCTACACCTTC. The gene calls are TRBV28 and TRBJ1-2; D is unresolved. The CDR3 covers 15 residues. The V end lost 5 bases, the J end lost 6 bases, and 19 bases lay between the germline ends. CDR1 and CDR2 (germline): MDHEN, SYDVKM.

There are a few counts of this clone. The gene calls are TRBV25-1 and TRBJ1-6; D remains unclear. Germline CDR1 is MGHDK and CDR2 is SYGVNS. Trimming took 6 bases from V and 10 from J, leaving 10 bases between them. The CDR3 loop spans 12 amino acids. CDR3: CASRDGRSPLHF. The DNA of the CDR3 is TGTGCCAGCAGGGATGGGAGATCACCCCTCCACTTT.

The genes are TRBV19 and TRBJ1-5; 8 bases align to TRBD1. V dropped 7 bases and J dropped 3; count of bases not matched to a gene: 14. Looked up from germline, CDR1 is LNHDA and CDR2 is SQIVND (reference sequence). The CDR3 runs to 17 residues. DNA for the CDR3: TGTGCCAGTAACTCCCCGACAGGGGTAGGTGACAATCAGCCCCAGCATTTT. It encodes CASNSPTGVGDNQPQHF.

This sequence joins TRBV5-4 and TRBJ2-3, with D possibly being TRBD2 (6 bases). The V end was cut by 0 bases, the J end by 0 bases, with 14 bases between. In germline, CDR1 is SGHNT, CDR2 YYREEE (reference sequence). This CDR3 comprises 17 residues. The CDR3 nucleotides read TGTGCCAGCAGCTTGGGGATCGTGGGGACTAGCACAGATACGCAGTATTTT. Its translation: CASSLGIVGTSTDTQYF.

CDR3 bases: TGTGCCAGCACAGAAACTTGGGCCCAGAAGAATGAGCAGTTCTTC. It codes for CASTETWAQKNEQFF. The chain couples TRBV6-5 to TRBJ2-1; D is unclear. Germline V gives CDR1 MNHEY, CDR2 SVGAGI. Trimming stripped 7 bases from V and 7 bases from J, with 20 bases between. The CDR3 runs to 15 residues.

The chain joins TRBV6-1 to TRBJ1-3; D is unresolved. Trimming removed 10 bases from V and 6 bases from J, with 19 bases in between. There are 14 residues in the CDR3. CDR1 MNHNS and CDR2 SASEGT come from the germline V gene. Written as DNA, the CDR3 is TGTGCCACCGGCCGCGGGTTGCTGGAAAACACCATATATTTT. Protein product: CATGRGLLENTIYF.

The chain uses TRBV6-1 and TRBJ2-2, with D possibly matching TRBD2 (5 bases). The V gene lost 4 bases and the J gene lost 0 bases, with 12 bases spanning the gap. CDR1 is MNHNS and CDR2 is SASEGT in the germline V gene. There are 16 residues in the CDR3. CDR3 in DNA: TGTGCCAGCAGTGCGAGGGTCGGCGCGAACACCGGGGAGCTGTTTTTT. Translation: CASSARVGANTGELFF.

This chain joins TRBV7-7 and TRBJ2-3; D uncertain. CDR3 length equals 15 residues. The V gene's germline CDR1 is SSHAT and CDR2 FNYEAQ (reference sequence). V was cut by 5 bases and J by 2 bases, with 14 bases left in between. The CDR3 loop reads CASSPNPHTTDTQYF. The CDR3 DNA reads as TGTGCCAGCAGCCCTAACCCCCATACCACAGATACGCAGTATTTT.

The rearrangement uses TRBV2 and TRBJ2-3, with 12 bases identical to TRBD2. The CDR3 consists of 16 residues. J was trimmed by 0 bases and V by 8 bases; bases with no gene match: 6. Germline-derived CDR1 and CDR2 are SNHLY and FYNNEI. CDR3 loop: CASSTSGGTSTDTQYF. In nucleotides, the CDR3 is TGTGCCAGCTCGACTAGCGGGGGAACTAGCACAGATACGCAGTATTTT.

This clone was seen just once. The J gene is TRBJ1-1, the V gene TRBV7-9, with D perhaps matching TRBD1 (6 bases). Germline values: CDR1 SEHNR, CDR2 FQNEAQ (reference sequence). The CDR3 is made up of 16 amino acids. Trimming pared 0 bases from V and 1 base from J, leaving 12 bases between. The DNA for the CDR3 is TGTGCCAGCAGCTTAGCCCGCGGGGGCTCGAACACTGAAGCTTTCTTT. Protein sequence: CASSLARGGSNTEAFF.

J is TRBJ1-3 and V is TRBV18; a possible D gene is TRBD1 (5 bases). Per germline, CDR1 KGHSH and CDR2 LQKENI. The CDR3 is 16 residues long. V was shortened by 0 bases and J by 0 bases, with 9 bases between the two germline ends. CDR3 DNA: TGTGCCAGCTCACCACCCCAGGGACTCTCTGGAAACACCATATATTTT. Protein product: CASSPPQGLSGNTIYF.

This clone was counted a few times. The V and J genes are TRBV5-1 and TRBJ1-1, with D unclear. The germline gives CDR1 SGHRS, CDR2 YFSETQ. The CDR3 length is 14 residues. With 1 base removed from V and 0 bases from J, the gap between germline ends came to 7 bases. In DNA, the CDR3 is TGCGCCAGCAGCTTGAACAGAATGAACACTGAAGCTTTCTTT. Protein: CASSLNRMNTEAFF.

The chain employs TRBV19 and TRBJ2-7; tentatively, D is TRBD2 (5 bases). V was cut by 3 bases and J by 7 bases, with 7 bases left in between. Per the germline V gene, CDR1 is LNHDA and CDR2 is SQIVND (reference sequence). This CDR3 region has 11 residues. The CDR3 DNA sequence: TGTGCCAGTAGTATCCGCGGGGAGCAGTACTTC. It specifies CASSIRGEQYF.

The chain uses TRBV28 and TRBJ2-1, with TRBD2 identical over 10 bases. CDR1 MDHEN and CDR2 SYDVKM come from the germline V gene. The V segment lost 5 bases and the J segment 6 bases; nucleotides outside the gene matches: 4. The CDR3 is made up of 14 amino acids. The CDR3 region has the DNA TGTGCCAGCAGTATTACTAGCGGGGCCAATGAGCAGTTCTTC. Translated: CASSITSGANEQFF. Based on the CDR3 plus reference TRBV28 and TRBJ2-1, the full variable domain is DVKVTQSSRYLVKRTGEKVFLECVQDMDHENMFWYRQDPGLGLRLIYFSYDVKMKEKGDIPEGYSVSREKKERFSLILESASTNQTSMYLCASSITSGANEQFFGPGTRLTVL.

This sequence joins TRBV7-2 and TRBJ2-3; D might be TRBD2 (5 bases). The V end was cut by 5 bases, the J end by 3 bases, with 12 bases between. This CDR3 is built from 14 residues. Germline V lookup: CDR1 SGHTA, CDR2 FQGNSA. This CDR3 reads CASSPQGGTDTQYF. The CDR3 DNA sequence: TGTGCCAGCAGCCCCCAAGGCGGGACAGATACGCAGTATTTT.

The gene calls are TRBV6-5 and TRBJ2-5; the D gene is possibly TRBD2 (5 bases). Germline lookup yields CDR1 MNHEY and CDR2 SVGAGI. The CDR3 consists of 13 residues. The V end was cut by 5 bases, the J end by 5 bases, with 12 bases between. CDR3 in DNA: TGTGCCAGCAGTCAAACCAGGAGGGAGACCCAGTACTTC. This encodes CASSQTRRETQYF.

This chain uses TRBV27 with TRBJ2-1, with 7 bases lining up with TRBD1. The J segment lost 5 bases and the V segment lost 5 bases, leaving 6 bases of the junction unmatched. The germline V gene has CDR1 MNHEY and CDR2 SMNVEV (reference sequence). The CDR3 length is 14 residues. The CDR3 sequence: CASSQTGAHNEQFF. As DNA, the CDR3 is TGTGCCAGCAGTCAAACAGGGGCCCACAATGAGCAGTTCTTC.

The genes are TRBV7-6 and TRBJ2-1, with 7 bases lining up with TRBD2. CDR3 length: 15 residues. With V trimmed by 5 bases and J by 4 bases, 8 bases remained unmatched. Per germline, CDR1 SGHVS and CDR2 FNYEAQ. The CDR3 coding sequence is TGTGCCAGCAGCAGTACGGGACTATCTTACAATGAGCAGTTCTTC. It translates to CASSSTGLSYNEQFF.

V and J are TRBV9 and TRBJ1-6; TRBD1 might be the D (5 bases). The CDR3 spans 15 residues. Germline V gene data show CDR1 as SGDLS and CDR2 as YYNGEE. Trimming pared 5 bases from V and 7 bases from J, leaving 16 bases between. The chain's CDR3 is CASSALDSLNSPLHF. For the CDR3, the DNA is TGTGCCAGCAGTGCTCTAGACAGTCTAAATTCACCCCTCCACTTT.

This chain uses TRBV10-1 with TRBJ1-4; the D gene is possibly TRBD1 (5 bases). Germline V lookup: CDR1 WNHNN, CDR2 SYGVQD (reference sequence). The CDR3 spans 13 residues. With 2 bases removed from V and 5 bases from J, the gap between germline ends came to 6 bases. Here the CDR3 DNA reads TGCGCCAGCAGTGAGCCAGGGAATGAAAAACTGTTTTTT. Protein: CASSEPGNEKLFF.

This clone came up once. The chain employs TRBV27 and TRBJ2-3; possibly TRBD2 for D (7 bases). This CDR3 comprises 15 residues. In germline, CDR1 is MNHEY, CDR2 SMNVEV (reference sequence). Trimming removed 8 bases from V and 4 bases from J, with 19 bases in between. The CDR3 bases are TGTGCCAGCTGGCGTGGGGGGGGCGGAGCAGATACGCAGTATTTT. It specifies CASWRGGGGADTQYF.

This chain uses TRBV7-3 with TRBJ2-5, with 10 bases aligning to TRBD1. Near its end, the DNA agrees better with TRBJ2-7, so the J call may be wrong. CDR1 is SGHTA and CDR2 is FQGTGA in the germline V gene. CDR3 length: 18 residues. This CDR3 reads CASSLAGDRGLLSYEQYF. For the CDR3, the DNA is TGTGCCAGCAGCTTAGCCGGGGACAGGGGCCTTTTATCCTACGAGCAGTACTTC.

V and J are TRBV11-2 and TRBJ2-5; 9 bases fit TRBD2. V lost 6 bases, J lost 5 bases, and 10 bases stayed unmatched. The CDR3 length is 15 residues. The germline CDR1 and CDR2 sequences are SGHAT and FQNNGV. The CDR3 spells CASRPWRGGSETQYF. Written as DNA, the CDR3 is TGTGCCAGCAGGCCCTGGCGGGGGGGCTCGGAGACCCAGTACTTC. The whole variable domain, remainder taken from reference TRBV11-2 and TRBJ2-5, is EAGVAQSPRYKIIEKRQSVAFWCNPISGHATLYWYQQILGQGPKLLIQFQNNGVVDDSQLPKDRFSAERLKGVDSTLKIQPAKLEDSAVYLCASRPWRGGSETQYFGPGTRLLVL.

The chain links TRBV5-8 to TRBJ2-7; no firm D call. The germline V gene has CDR1 SGHTS and CDR2 YDEGEE. The V end lost 4 bases, the J end lost 3 bases, and 5 bases lay between the germline ends. CDR3 length equals 11 residues. CDR3 nucleotide sequence: TGTGCCAGCAGCCGTTACTACGAGCAGTACTTC. This codes for CASSRYYEQYF.